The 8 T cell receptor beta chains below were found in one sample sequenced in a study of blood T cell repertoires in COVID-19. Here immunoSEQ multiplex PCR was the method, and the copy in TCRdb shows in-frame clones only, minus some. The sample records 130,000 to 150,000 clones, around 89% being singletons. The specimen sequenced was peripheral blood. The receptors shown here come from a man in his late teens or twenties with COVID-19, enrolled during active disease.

CDR3 nucleotide sequence: TGTGCCAGCAACCTCAGGGGAATGTCCTACGAGCAGTACTTC. Encoded protein: CASNLRGMSYEQYF. The chain employs TRBV28 and TRBJ2-7, with D perhaps TRBD1 (6 bases). Deletions cut 7 bases from V and 1 base from J, with 14 bases between. CDR3 size: 14 residues. The germline V gene encodes CDR1 MDHEN and CDR2 SYDVKM.

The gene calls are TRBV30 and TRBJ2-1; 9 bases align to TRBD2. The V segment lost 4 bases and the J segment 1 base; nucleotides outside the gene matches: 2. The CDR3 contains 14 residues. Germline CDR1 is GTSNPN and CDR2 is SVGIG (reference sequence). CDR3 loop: CAWILAGSYNEQFF. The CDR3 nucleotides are TGTGCCTGGATCCTAGCGGGATCCTACAATGAGCAGTTCTTC. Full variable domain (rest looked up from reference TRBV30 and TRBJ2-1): SQTIHQWPATLVQPVGSPLSLECTVEGTSNPNLYWYRQAAGRGLQLLFYSVGIGQISSEVPQNLSASRPQDRQFILSSKKLLLSDSGFYLCAWILAGSYNEQFFGPGTRLTVL.

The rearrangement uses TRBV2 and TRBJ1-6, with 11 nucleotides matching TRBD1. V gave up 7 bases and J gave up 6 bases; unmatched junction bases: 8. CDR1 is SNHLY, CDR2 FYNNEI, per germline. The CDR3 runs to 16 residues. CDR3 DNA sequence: TGTGCCAGCATTTCATGGGGGACAGGGGGTAATTCACCCCTCCACTTT. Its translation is CASISWGTGGNSPLHF.

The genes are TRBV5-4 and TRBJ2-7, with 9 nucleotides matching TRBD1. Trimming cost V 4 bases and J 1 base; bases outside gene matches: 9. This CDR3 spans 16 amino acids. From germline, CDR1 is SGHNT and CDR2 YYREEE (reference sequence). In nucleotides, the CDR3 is TGTGCCAGCAGCCTCCCCGGACAGGGGCGGTCCTACGAGCAGTACTTC. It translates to CASSLPGQGRSYEQYF.

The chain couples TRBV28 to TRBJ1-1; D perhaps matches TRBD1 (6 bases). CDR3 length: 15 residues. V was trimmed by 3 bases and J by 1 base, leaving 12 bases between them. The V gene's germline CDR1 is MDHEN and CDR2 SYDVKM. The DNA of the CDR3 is TGTGCCAGCAGTTTGCCGGGACATGGGAACACTGAAGCTTTCTTT. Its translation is CASSLPGHGNTEAFF.

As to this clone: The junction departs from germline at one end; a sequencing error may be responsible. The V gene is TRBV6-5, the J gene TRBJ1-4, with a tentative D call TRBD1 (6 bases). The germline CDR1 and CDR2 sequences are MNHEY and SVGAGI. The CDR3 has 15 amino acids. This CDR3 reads CASSKIRGQNEKLLF. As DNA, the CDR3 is TGTGCCAGCAGTAAAATAAGAGGACAGAATGAAAAACTGCTTTTT.

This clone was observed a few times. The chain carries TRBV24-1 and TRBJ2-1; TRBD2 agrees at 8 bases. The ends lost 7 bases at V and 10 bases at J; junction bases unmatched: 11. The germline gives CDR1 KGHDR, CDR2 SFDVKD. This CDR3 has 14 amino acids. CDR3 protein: CATSESSGPKEQFF. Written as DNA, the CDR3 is TGTGCCACCAGCGAATCTAGCGGGCCTAAGGAGCAGTTCTTC.

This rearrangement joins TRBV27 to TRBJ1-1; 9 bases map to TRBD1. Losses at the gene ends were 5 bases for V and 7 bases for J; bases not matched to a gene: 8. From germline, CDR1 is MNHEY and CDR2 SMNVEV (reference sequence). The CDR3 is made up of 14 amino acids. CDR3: CASSPGTGRNEAFF. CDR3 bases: TGTGCCAGCAGTCCCGGGACAGGGCGGAATGAAGCTTTCTTT.